The table lists the clone carrying this T cell receptor beta chain with a count of one. Its antigen is unknown. A single base separates this from a much larger clone, so it may be a read error. Diagnosis rested on symptoms, serum thyroxine and TRAb, thyroid ultrasound, and orbital computed tomography. The data were taken from a study of T cells in Graves' hyperthyroidism and ophthalmopathy. Study-wide points: The model's output predicted ophthalmopathy at a median of 6.5 months prior to onset. Most thyroid clonotypes expanded above 0.001 appeared in blood too.

From RNA transcripts, TCR beta CDR3 regions were amplified. HTBI primers were employed in a first-round RT-PCR of the TCR CDR3. A single record per CDR3 protein comes from TCRdb applying MiXCR to the multiplex PCR reads. Of 540,000 or so distinct CDR3 sequences listed, more than 45% were seen once; the top ten hold around 19%. The sequence was obtained from an adult woman with Graves' disease, either hyperthyroidism or ophthalmopathy (not recorded which). The sample taken for sequencing was peripheral blood or thyroid tissue (not recorded which).

CDR3 DNA: TGTGCCAGCACACCGTCTTTAGCCCCCTACGGGCAGTACTTC. Translation: CASTPSLAPYGQYF. This sequence joins TRBV5-8 and TRBJ2-7; no reliable D call. The CDR3 covers 14 residues. Germline V gene lookup returns CDR1 SGHTS and CDR2 YDEGEE.